The 19 T cell receptor beta chains given below trace back to one sample, sequenced in a study of blood T cells in healthy people across ages. A second PCR of 7 to 11 cycles used a sample-barcoded 5' primer and a J-beta primer mix. TCRdb ran MiXCR on the 5' RACE reads and lists one entry per CDR3 protein. The table records approximately 1,000,000 distinct CDR3 sequences, around two fifths of them present only once. The sample consisted of blood. The receptor source for this set is a man aged 18 to 35 in good health.

Notes on this clonotype: The junction departs from the called germline gene at one end, perhaps through a read error. The chain recombines TRBV12-3 or TRBV12-4 with TRBJ1-2, with no clear D. The CDR3 consists of 13 residues. The chain's CDR3 is CASSRAQNYGCTF. In nucleotides, the CDR3 is TGTGCCAGCAGTCGGGCCCAGAACTATGGCTGCACCTTC.

This clonotype was picked up a small number of times. The V and J genes are TRBV4-2 and TRBJ2-1; weak D call: TRBD2 (7 bases). The CDR3 contains 17 residues. Germline lookup yields CDR1 LGHNA and CDR2 YNFKEQ. The ends were cut back, 7 bases at V and 2 bases at J, with 21 bases in the middle. CDR3 residues: CASTKARGGIAYNEQFF. The CDR3 DNA is TGTGCCAGCACCAAAGCAAGGGGGGGGATCGCCTACAATGAGCAGTTCTTC.

This clonotype was counted between two and nine times. This chain links TRBV20-1 with TRBJ2-3, with 9 bases identical to TRBD2. J gave up 6 bases and V 5 bases, and 18 bases lay outside the gene matches. Germline V CDR1 and CDR2: DFQATT, SNEGSKA (reference sequence). This CDR3 region has 17 residues. The CDR3 spells CSASPVGLAGKVDTQYF. Written as DNA, the CDR3 is TGCAGTGCTTCCCCCGTGGGGCTAGCGGGGAAGGTTGATACGCAGTATTTT.

V gene TRBV29-1 combines with J gene TRBJ1-2; D ambiguous. Deletions cut 0 bases from V and 5 bases from J, with 13 bases between. The CDR3 has 14 residues. Germline loops: CDR1 SQVTM, CDR2 ANQGSEA. Here the CDR3 reads CSVEDRVRPYGYTF. The DNA of the CDR3 is TGCAGCGTTGAAGATCGTGTCAGGCCTTATGGCTACACCTTC.

The rearrangement uses TRBV7-2 and TRBJ2-3; 12 positions agree with TRBD2. Germline values: CDR1 SGHTA, CDR2 FQGNSA. Trimming removed 2 bases from V and 0 bases from J; junction bases left unmatched: 6. The CDR3 consists of 18 residues. This CDR3 reads CASSLLSSGGGSTDTQYF. CDR3 coding DNA: TGTGCCAGCAGCTTACTGTCTAGCGGGGGGGGTAGCACAGATACGCAGTATTTT.

This chain uses TRBV7-8 with TRBJ1-4; D gene unclear. The CDR3 consists of 19 residues. The germline V gene encodes CDR1 SGHVS and CDR2 FQNEAQ. V was clipped by 5 bases and J by 5 bases, with 27 bases between them. In DNA form, the CDR3 reads TGTGCCAGCAGCCACTATGTAGGGCGAATAGATCGTCGAAATGAAAAACTGTTTTTT. It encodes CASSHYVGRIDRRNEKLFF.

The count of this clonotype is one. The chain links TRBV20-1 to TRBJ2-7, with D maybe TRBD2 (5 bases). This CDR3 contains 13 residues. Per germline, CDR1 DFQATT and CDR2 SNEGSKA (reference sequence). Trimming cost V 8 bases and J 7 bases, with 21 bases left between them. CDR3 coding DNA: TGCAGTTCCACGTCGGGAAATCCCAATGAGCAGTACTTC. This translates into CSSTSGNPNEQYF.

This clonotype has more than one count but fewer than ten. The V gene is TRBV10-3, the J gene TRBJ2-3; D call uncertain. Germline CDR1 reads ENHRY; CDR2 reads SYGVKD. The CDR3 loop spans 15 amino acids. Trimming shortened V by 0 bases and J by 2 bases, and 9 bases separated the two germline ends. The CDR3, as DNA: TGTGCCATCAGTGAGTCATCGGGCTACACAGATACGCAGTATTTT. It specifies CAISESSGYTDTQYF.

This clonotype was counted a few times. The chain couples TRBV27 to TRBJ1-1; a weak D match, TRBD1 (6 bases). CDR3 length: 13 residues. Per germline, CDR1 MNHEY and CDR2 SMNVEV (reference sequence). V was clipped by 7 bases and J by 6 bases, with 15 bases between them. CDR3 sequence: CASKPPGASEAFF. The CDR3, as DNA: TGTGCCAGCAAGCCTCCGGGGGCATCTGAAGCTTTCTTT.

This chain joins TRBV20-1 and TRBJ2-3; a possible D gene is TRBD1 (5 bases). Germline-derived CDR1 and CDR2 are DFQATT and SNEGSKA (reference sequence). V was shortened by 4 bases and J by 2 bases, with 16 bases between the two germline ends. The CDR3 has 15 residues. As DNA, the CDR3 is TGCAGTGCTACCCAGACAGATATAATCACAGATACGCAGTATTTT. Encoded protein: CSATQTDIITDTQYF.

The table lists this clonotype with a few counts. This chain connects TRBV20-1 to TRBJ2-1; the D gene could be TRBD1 or TRBD2 (5 bases each). The V gene's germline CDR1 is DFQATT and CDR2 SNEGSKA (reference sequence). The CDR3 is 13 amino acids. V gave up 0 bases and J gave up 12 bases, with 15 bases separating them. The CDR3 sequence: CSARDFLGTGQFF. In nucleotides, the CDR3 is TGCAGTGCTAGAGATTTTTTAGGGACGGGGCAGTTCTTC.

Points on this clonotype: The junction differs from germline at one of its ends, possibly a read error. The V gene is TRBV6-5, the J gene TRBJ1-2; no clear D. The CDR3 consists of 13 residues. Germline CDR1 reads MNHEY; CDR2 reads SVGAGI. In DNA, the CDR3 is TGTGCCAGCAGTTACAGGACTAACTATAGCTACACCTTC. Protein: CASSYRTNYSYTF.

V gene TRBV27 combines with J gene TRBJ1-5, with TRBD1 as a possible D gene (5 bases). The CDR3 runs 15 residues. CDR1 and CDR2 from the germline V gene are MNHEY and SMNVEV (reference sequence). With 6 bases removed from V and 0 bases from J, the gap between germline ends came to 12 bases. The CDR3 DNA reads as TGTGCCAGCAGCGACAGTTCTTATAGCAATCAGCCCCAGCATTTT. It is translated as CASSDSSYSNQPQHF.

The rearrangement uses TRBV7-9 and TRBJ1-2; 8 nucleotides align to TRBD1. The CDR3 totals 15 residues. Germline loops: CDR1 SEHNR, CDR2 FQNEAQ (reference sequence). The ends lost 5 bases at V and 7 bases at J; junction bases unmatched: 12. CDR3 loop: CASSTRTGTSSGYTF. CDR3 DNA sequence: TGTGCCAGCAGCACTCGGACAGGGACATCTAGTGGCTACACCTTC.

This clonotype was seen more than once but under ten times. The genes are TRBV4-1 and TRBJ1-4; D is perhaps TRBD1 (6 bases). Germline values: CDR1 MGHRA, CDR2 YSYEKL. This CDR3 is built from 14 residues. V lost 4 bases, J lost 10 bases, and 16 bases lay in between. The CDR3 is CASSPLRGGRKLFF. The CDR3 nucleotides read TGCGCCAGCAGCCCCCTTCGGGGGGGGCGAAAACTGTTTTTT.

CDR3 in amino acids: CASTTETENTGELFF. In nucleotides, the CDR3 is TGTGCCAGCACCACCGAGACAGAGAACACCGGGGAGCTGTTTTTT. The V gene is TRBV28, the J gene TRBJ2-2; D is possibly TRBD1 (5 bases). The CDR3 sequence is 15 residues long. Trimming removed 7 bases from V and 1 base from J, with 13 bases in between. Per germline, CDR1 MDHEN and CDR2 SYDVKM.

CDR3: CASSLMVAGGDTQYF. The CDR3 DNA reads as TGTGCCAGCAGCTTGATGGTAGCGGGGGGCGATACGCAGTATTTT. The rearrangement joins TRBV5-4 to TRBJ2-3, with 10 bases that match TRBD2. In germline, CDR1 is SGHNT, CDR2 YYREEE (reference sequence). The CDR3 consists of 15 residues. After removal of 1 base from V and 6 bases from J, the junction contained 5 bases not matched to a gene. The variable domain in full, completed from reference TRBV5-4 and TRBJ2-3, reads ETGVTQSPTHLIKTRGQQVTLRCSSQSGHNTVSWYQQALGQGPQFIFQYYREEENGRGNFPPRFSGLQFPNYSSELNVNALELDDSALYLCASSLMVAGGDTQYFGPGTRLTVL.

As for this clonotype: One base away lies a much larger clone, so this may be a sequencing read error. The chain carries TRBV4-3 and TRBJ2-6, with D perhaps TRBD2 (5 bases). The V gene's germline CDR1 is LGHNA and CDR2 YSLEER. The CDR3 totals 18 residues. V lost 0 bases and J 1 base, leaving 13 bases between the germline ends. For the CDR3, the DNA is TGCGCCAGCAGCCAAGAGGGTTGGGGAGAATCTGGGGCCAACGTCCTGACTTTC. Translated, it gives CASSQEGWGESGANVLTF.

V and J are TRBV12-3 or TRBV12-4 and TRBJ1-5, with 8 bases lining up with TRBD1. Trimming at V came to 6 bases and at J to 6 bases, leaving 7 bases not matched to a gene. The CDR3 is made up of 14 amino acids. CDR3 nucleotide sequence: TGTGCCAGCAGCAGATCAGGGGGCCTTCAGCCCCAGCATTTT. It is translated as CASSRSGGLQPQHF.